One and the same sample provided the 17 T cell receptor beta chains below, sequenced in a study of CD8+CD57+ T cells in acquired aplastic anemia. Both TCR beta VDJ combination and CDR3 sequence profiling were carried out. Genomic DNA was the template for this profiling. TCRdb reanalysed the reads using MiXCR and keeps one entry per CDR3 protein. The sample includes under 250,000 distinct CDR3 sequences, 34% of them seen just once. The source material was sorted CD4+, CD8+, or CD8+CD57+ T cells (not recorded which) from PBMCs. Receptors originate from a human donor in good health, serving as a control.

This clonotype has at least ten counts. The chain has TRBV6-1 and TRBJ1-2, with TRBD1 identical over 7 bases. The J segment lost 4 bases and the V segment lost 6 bases, leaving 5 bases of the junction unmatched. Germline V gene sequence: CDR1 MNHNS, CDR2 SASEGT. The CDR3 is 13 amino acids. The CDR3 here is CASSRSGGYGYTF. The DNA for the CDR3 is TGTGCCAGCAGCCGATCAGGGGGCTATGGCTACACCTTC.

This clonotype was counted many times. The chain links TRBV2 to TRBJ2-1, with 11 bases that match TRBD2. This CDR3 is 16 amino acids long. Trimming cost V 1 base and J 5 bases; bases outside gene matches: 4. The V gene's germline CDR1 is SNHLY and CDR2 FYNNEI. This chain's CDR3 is CASSEDSGRGDNEQFF. The CDR3, as DNA: TGTGCCAGCAGTGAAGATAGCGGGAGGGGGGACAATGAGCAGTTCTTC.

This clonotype was seen at least ten times. This sequence joins TRBV14 and TRBJ2-3; 10 bases agree with TRBD2. V dropped 1 base and J dropped 6; count of bases not matched to a gene: 13. Germline loops: CDR1 SGHDN, CDR2 FVKESK. CDR3 length equals 18 residues. The CDR3 DNA sequence: TGTGCCAGCAGCCAAGGGGCCCTACTAGCGGGGCTAGGGGATACGCAGTATTTT. Translating gives CASSQGALLAGLGDTQYF.

The chain recombines TRBV5-1 with TRBJ2-3; 7 bases fit TRBD2. The CDR3 has 15 residues. Germline CDR1 reads SGHRS; CDR2 reads YFSETQ. V was pared by 4 bases and J by 2 bases, with 7 bases of the junction left unmatched. The CDR3 sequence is CASSPDAGDTDTQYF. The CDR3 DNA sequence: TGCGCCAGCAGCCCAGACGCGGGAGACACAGATACGCAGTATTTT.

At least ten counts were recorded for this clonotype. The CDR3 DNA sequence: TGTGCCAGCAGTGATATCAGGGACTATGGCTACACCTTC. It codes for CASSDIRDYGYTF. The chain carries TRBV12-3 or TRBV12-4 and TRBJ1-2, with a possible D match to TRBD1 (5 bases). This CDR3 is 13 amino acids long. V was trimmed by 5 bases and J by 3 bases, leaving 10 bases between them.

At least ten counts were recorded for this clonotype. The gene calls are TRBV12-5 and TRBJ2-7; D gene uncertain. Germline lookup yields CDR1 LGHNT and CDR2 FRNRAP. The CDR3 loop spans 11 amino acids. V was shortened by 3 bases and J by 4 bases, with 4 bases between the two germline ends. The DNA for the CDR3 is TGTGCTAGTGGTTTTGGGTACGAGCAGTACTTC. It yields the protein CASGFGYEQYF.

As to this clonotype: A much more abundant neighbour one base away suggests this may be a read error. The V and J genes are TRBV6-1 and TRBJ2-7; TRBD1 is a possible D gene (5 bases). CDR3 length equals 14 residues. Germline-derived CDR1 and CDR2 are MNHNS and SASEGT. V dropped 10 bases and J dropped 2 bases, with 18 bases sitting between them. CDR3 loop: CATLRWGQTYEQYF. CDR3 nucleotides: TGTGCCACCTTGAGATGGGGCCAGACCTACGAGCAGTACTTC.

The table lists this clonotype with a count of one. This may come from a read error, since a much larger clone is one base off. The chain has TRBV12-3 or TRBV12-4 and TRBJ1-1; possible D gene TRBD1, 6 bases. The length of the CDR3 is 15 residues. CDR3 coding DNA: TGTGTCAGCAGTTACTCACAGGGCACAGGAACTGAAGCTTTCTTT. It is translated as CVSSYSQGTGTEAFF.

This clonotype was detected many times. The chain joins TRBV7-2 to TRBJ2-7; no firm D call. This CDR3 is 13 amino acids long. Trimming removed 1 base from V and 3 bases from J, with 7 bases in between. Per the germline V gene, CDR1 is SGHTA and CDR2 is FQGNSA. The chain's CDR3 is CASSLVGHYEQYF. DNA for the CDR3: TGTGCCAGCAGCTTAGTAGGCCACTACGAGCAGTACTTC.

The sample holds a few counts of this clonotype. V is TRBV5-6 and J is TRBJ1-1; D call uncertain. This CDR3 is built from 14 residues. In germline, CDR1 is SGHDT, CDR2 YYEEEE. Trimming left V 2 bases short and J 0 bases short, with 8 bases between. The CDR3 is CASSFGGVNTEAFF. The CDR3 coding sequence is TGTGCCAGCAGCTTTGGTGGGGTGAACACTGAAGCTTTCTTT.

This clonotype was seen a few times. CDR3 in amino acids: CASSQDRRSTWDTIYF. CDR3 in DNA: TGTGCCAGCAGCCAAGATCGCAGGAGCACCTGGGACACCATATATTTT. The rearrangement links TRBV3-1 to TRBJ1-3; D gene unclear. Germline values: CDR1 LGHDT, CDR2 YNNKEL (reference sequence). The CDR3 has 16 residues. Trimming cost V 0 bases and J 8 bases, with 17 bases left between them.

Comments on this clonotype: No conserved phenylalanine or tryptophan ends this CDR3, so it is likely a read error. The chain employs TRBV5-1 and TRBJ2-3; D might be TRBD2 (5 bases). Between the trimmed V and J ends, which lost 4 bases and 1 base, there was a span of 13 bases. This CDR3 is 15 amino acids long. CDR1 and CDR2 (germline): SGHRS, YFSETQ. CDR3 protein: CASSLLAGGTDTQYY. For the CDR3, the DNA is TGCGCCAGCAGCCTCCTAGCAGGTGGCACAGATACGCAGTATTAT.

Concerning this clonotype: Mismatch with germline at one junction end may stem from a read error. CDR3 region: CASSVIDGGTTNYGYTF. In DNA form, the CDR3 reads TGTGCCAGCAGTGTAATAGACGGAGGAACGACTAACTATGGCTACACCTTC. The rearrangement uses TRBV10-3 and TRBJ1-2; D gene ambiguous. The V gene's germline CDR1 is ENHRY and CDR2 SYGVKD. The CDR3 contains 17 residues.

This clonotype has only one observation. This chain's CDR3 is CATSHALTLGNTIYF. CDR3 sequence (DNA): TGTGCCACCAGTCACGCTTTGACATTGGGAAACACCATATATTTT. This rearrangement joins TRBV15 to TRBJ1-3; D uncertain. Germline V gene data show CDR1 as LNHNV and CDR2 as YYDKDF (reference sequence). This CDR3 contains 15 residues. Trimming shortened V by 6 bases and J by 4 bases, and 16 bases separated the two germline ends.

This clonotype was observed many times. The chain carries TRBV20-1 and TRBJ1-2; D possibly corresponds to TRBD1 (6 bases). In germline, CDR1 is DFQATT, CDR2 SNEGSKA (reference sequence). The V and J ends lost 6 bases and 0 bases respectively, with 11 bases between them. The length of the CDR3 is 13 residues. Here the CDR3 reads CSASTGPNYGYTF. CDR3 nucleotides: TGCAGTGCGAGTACAGGGCCTAACTATGGCTACACCTTC.

This clonotype was counted at least ten times. The chain combines TRBV3-1 with TRBJ1-6; D is unclear. Germline V gene data show CDR1 as LGHDT and CDR2 as YNNKEL (reference sequence). CDR3 size: 13 residues. Trimming took 3 bases from V and 7 from J, leaving 7 bases between them. CDR3 loop: CASSQTKNSPLHF. For the CDR3, the DNA is TGTGCCAGCAGCCAGACGAAAAATTCACCCCTCCACTTT.

The table lists this clonotype with a count of one. This sequence joins TRBV10-3 and TRBJ2-5, with D perhaps matching TRBD1 or TRBD2 (6 bases each). This CDR3 comprises 15 residues. Germline CDR1 ENHRY, CDR2 SYGVKD. Trimming removed 9 bases at V and 5 bases at J, with 22 bases between. The CDR3 sequence is CAISTRGQIVETQYF. The CDR3 DNA reads as TGTGCCATTTCGACTAGAGGACAGATCGTTGAGACCCAGTACTTC.